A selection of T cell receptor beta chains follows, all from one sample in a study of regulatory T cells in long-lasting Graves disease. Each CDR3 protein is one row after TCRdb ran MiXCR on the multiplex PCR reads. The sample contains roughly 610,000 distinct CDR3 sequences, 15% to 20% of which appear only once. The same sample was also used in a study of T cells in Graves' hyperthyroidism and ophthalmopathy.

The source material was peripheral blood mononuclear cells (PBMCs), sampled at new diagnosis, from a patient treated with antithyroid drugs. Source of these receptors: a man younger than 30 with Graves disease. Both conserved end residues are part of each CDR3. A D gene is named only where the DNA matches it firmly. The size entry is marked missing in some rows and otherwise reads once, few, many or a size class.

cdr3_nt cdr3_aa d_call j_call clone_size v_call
TGTGCCAGCAGCTTGGGATCCGACATGTTTTTT CASSLGSDMFF NA TRBJ1-4 few TRBV12-3/TRBV12-4
TGTGCCTGGAACGAGAAAGGGTCTGCCTATGGCTACACCTTC CAWNEKGSAYGYTF NA TRBJ1-2 many TRBV30
TGTGCCAGCAGTGGCAACCGGGACACTGAAGCTTTCTTT CASSGNRDTEAFF NA TRBJ1-1 NA TRBV25-1
TGTGCCAGCAGCTTAGGGTACAGGCCCCAAGAGACCCAGTACTTC CASSLGYRPQETQYF NA TRBJ2-5 many TRBV11-2
TGTGCCAGCAGCTTAGTGGGGCGGGGGGGAGAAAAACTGTTTTTT CASSLVGRGGEKLFF NA TRBJ1-4 NA TRBV7-2
TGTGCCAGCAGCCAAGGTAGCGGGAGACGGAGGAATGAGCAGTTCTTC CASSQGSGRRRNEQFF TRBD2 TRBJ2-1 NA TRBV3-1
TGTGCCAGTAGTTTCCACAGGGCTACGAACACTGAAGCTTTCTTT CASSFHRATNTEAFF NA TRBJ1-1 few TRBV19
TGTGCCAGCAGCTTGCACGGCGGGGCCTCCCAAGAGACCCAGTACTTC CASSLHGGASQETQYF NA TRBJ2-5 many TRBV11-2
TGTGCCAGCAGCTCAACCTACAGGTCCAGCTCCTACGAGCAGTACTTC CASSSTYRSSSYEQYF NA TRBJ2-7 many TRBV7-8
TGTGCCAGCAGTTTCTCAGGGGACTATAATTCACCCCTCCACTTT CASSFSGDYNSPLHF NA TRBJ1-6 few TRBV12-3/TRBV12-4
TGTGCCAGCAGCGCGCTAAGCAGTTCTAACTATGGCTACACCTTC CASSALSSSNYGYTF NA TRBJ1-2 few TRBV5-5
TGTGCCTGGAGTCGGACCGTTATTGGAGCTTTCTTT CAWSRTVIGAFF NA TRBJ1-1 many TRBV30
TGCGCCAGCAGCTTCATACGGACAGATACGCAGTATTTT CASSFIRTDTQYF NA TRBJ2-3 many TRBV5-1
TGTGCCAGCAGTTCCGCCGGTGAAGCTTTCTTT CASSSAGEAFF NA TRBJ1-1 many TRBV3-1
TGTGCCAGCAGCTACTTCGGATCGGCCCAGTACTTC CASSYFGSAQYF NA TRBJ2-5 few TRBV6-4
TGTGCCAGCAGTCCGGGGGACATATTAAATCAGCCCCAGCATTTT CASSPGDILNQPQHF NA TRBJ1-5 few TRBV6-1
TGTGCCACCTCCCAAGCCCTTCGACGGGGCACCGATACGCAGTATTTT CATSQALRRGTDTQYF NA TRBJ2-3 NA TRBV15
TGTGCCAGCAGTTATGTAGGCGCAGATACGCAGTATTTT CASSYVGADTQYF NA TRBJ2-3 many TRBV6-2/TRBV6-3
TGTGCCAGCAGAATACGGGATAACAGCTCTGGGGCCAACGTCCTGACTTTC CASRIRDNSSGANVLTF NA TRBJ2-6 NA TRBV2
TGTGCCAGCAGCCCGGGGGGGTCTATGACAGATACGCAGTATTTT CASSPGGSMTDTQYF TRBD2 TRBJ2-3 few TRBV4-2
TGTGCCAGCAGCCCAACGGAGGAGTACGGCACTGAAGCTTTCTTT CASSPTEEYGTEAFF NA TRBJ1-1 few TRBV3-1
TGTGCCGGCAGCCAAGGTCACTCTGAAGCTTTCTTT CAGSQGHSEAFF NA TRBJ1-1 NA TRBV3-1
TGTGCCAGCAGCGATCCGATGAAGCAAGAGACCCAGTACTTC CASSDPMKQETQYF NA TRBJ2-5 NA TRBV9
TGCGCCAGCAGCGCCCAGAACACCGGGGAGCTGTTTTTT CASSAQNTGELFF NA TRBJ2-2 many TRBV5-1
TGCAGTGCTGAGACCGGGACTAGCGTAACCTACGAGCAGTACTTC CSAETGTSVTYEQYF TRBD2 TRBJ2-7 many TRBV20-1
TGTGCCAGCAGCCAAGAGCGGGGGGAAGGGGGAGAGACCCAGTACTTC CASSQERGEGGETQYF TRBD2 TRBJ2-5 NA TRBV4-2
TGTGCCAGCAGTGAGACACCCGGGGGCACTGAAGCTTTCTTT CASSETPGGTEAFF NA TRBJ1-1 many TRBV2
TGCAGTGCTGTAGGGACCGGGATGCCCGGGGAGCTGTTTTTT CSAVGTGMPGELFF NA TRBJ2-2 NA TRBV20-1
TGCAGTGCTAGCGGTATCTTCACTAGCACAGATACGCAGTATTTT CSASGIFTSTDTQYF NA TRBJ2-3 many TRBV20-1
TGTGCCAGCAGCGCAGGACTAAACAATGAGCAGTTCTTC CASSAGLNNEQFF NA TRBJ2-1 few TRBV9
TGTGCCAGCAGCCACAGGGGTGGCGACACTGAAGCTTTCTTT CASSHRGGDTEAFF NA TRBJ1-1 NA TRBV3-1
TGTGCCAGCAGCGTAAGGACTAGCGGGAGGGCCGATCAAGAGACCCAGTACTTC CASSVRTSGRADQETQYF TRBD2 TRBJ2-5 NA TRBV7-9
TGCAGTGCTAGGCCCACAGGAAGCACAGATACGCAGTATTTT CSARPTGSTDTQYF NA TRBJ2-3 NA TRBV20-1
TGTGCCAGCAGCGTAGCTACGGGAGGCTCCTACAATGAGCAGTTCTTC CASSVATGGSYNEQFF TRBD2 TRBJ2-1 NA TRBV9
TGTGCCAGCAGCCCCAGTGGGCAGATTGAAAAACTGTTTTTT CASSPSGQIEKLFF NA TRBJ1-4 NA TRBV7-9
TGTGCCAGCAGCCAAGGTAGTTTCTATGGCTACACCTTC CASSQGSFYGYTF NA TRBJ1-2 NA TRBV3-1
TGTGCCAGCAGTCAACAGTGGAACACTGAAGCTTTCTTT CASSQQWNTEAFF NA TRBJ1-1 many TRBV28
TGTGCCAGCAGTGACGGTGGGACTTCCAACACCGGGGAGCTGTTTTTT CASSDGGTSNTGELFF NA TRBJ2-2 NA TRBV6-4
TGTGCCATCAGTGCCCAGGGGGCGGGTAACACCGGGGAGCTGTTTTTT CAISAQGAGNTGELFF TRBD1 TRBJ2-2 few TRBV10-3
TGTGCCAGCAGCCAAGATCAGCGACAGGGGGATGGCTACACCTTC CASSQDQRQGDGYTF TRBD1 TRBJ1-2 NA TRBV4-2
TGTGCCAGCAGCTTTGGCACCACGGTCAATGAGCAGTTCTTC CASSFGTTVNEQFF NA TRBJ2-1 many TRBV7-2
TGTGCCAGCAGCCCGGGACAGGGGGCCATGAACACTGAAGCTTTCTTT CASSPGQGAMNTEAFF TRBD1 TRBJ1-1 NA TRBV13
TGTGCCAGCAGCGATTCTAGCGGGAGGATCGATACGCAGTATTTT CASSDSSGRIDTQYF TRBD2 TRBJ2-3 few TRBV7-9
TGTGCCAGCAGTTTAGCGGGAGGTATCAATGAGCAGTTCTTC CASSLAGGINEQFF TRBD2 TRBJ2-1 many TRBV28
TGTGCCAGCAGCTCCACCGATGCAGGCAATCAGCCCCAGCATTTT CASSSTDAGNQPQHF NA TRBJ1-5 few TRBV7-9
TGTGCCAGCAGGCCAACAATGAACACTGAAGCTTTCTTT CASRPTMNTEAFF NA TRBJ1-1 NA TRBV6-2/TRBV6-3
TGTGCCAGCAGCGTAGGTTACGGCGGGTCCTACAATGAGCAGTTCTTC CASSVGYGGSYNEQFF NA TRBJ2-1 NA TRBV9
TGTGCCAGCAGTTTAGGGAGAGTTCAGCCCCAGCATTTT CASSLGRVQPQHF NA TRBJ1-5 many TRBV12-3/TRBV12-4